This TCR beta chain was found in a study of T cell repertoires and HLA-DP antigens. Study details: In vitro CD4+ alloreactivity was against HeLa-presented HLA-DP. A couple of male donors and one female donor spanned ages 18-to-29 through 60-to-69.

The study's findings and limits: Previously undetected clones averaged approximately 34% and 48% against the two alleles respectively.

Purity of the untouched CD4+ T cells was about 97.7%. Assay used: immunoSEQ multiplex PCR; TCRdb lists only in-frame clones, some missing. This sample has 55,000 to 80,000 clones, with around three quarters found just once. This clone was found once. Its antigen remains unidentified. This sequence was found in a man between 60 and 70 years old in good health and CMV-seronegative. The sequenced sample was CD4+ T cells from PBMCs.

The CDR3 reads CASSDHLAGGPGELFF. The DNA for the CDR3 is TGCGCCAGCAGTGATCACCTAGCGGGAGGTCCCGGGGAGCTGTTTTTT. This rearrangement joins TRBV10-1 to TRBJ2-2; 11 bases are shared with TRBD2. CDR1 and CDR2 from the germline V gene are WNHNN and SYGVQD (reference sequence). This CDR3 contains 16 residues. V lost 3 bases to trimming and J lost 6 bases; unmatched junction nucleotides: 6.